This T cell receptor beta chain appears in the sequencing data of a study of CD8 T cells in ankylosing spondylitis. General study results and limits: Several highly homologous variants formed a TCR beta motif that appeared characteristic of ankylosing spondylitis blood.

On this clonotype: No antigen is known for it.

Quantitative 5'-RACE with molecular barcodes was used to make the TCR beta libraries. A single record per CDR3 protein comes from TCRdb applying MiXCR to the 5' RACE reads. The sample holds some 270,000 distinct CDR3 sequences, 18% seen once. Trimming removed 4 bases at V and 3 bases at J, with 8 bases between. CDR1 and CDR2 (germline): ENHRY, SYGVKD. This CDR3 comprises 13 residues. The specimen was blood, either unsorted or a sorted T cell fraction (not recorded which). The chain is built from TRBV10-3 and TRBJ2-3; D is perhaps TRBD2 (5 bases). The receptor was derived from a male donor with ankylosing spondylitis or in good health (not recorded which). The CDR3 region has the DNA TGTGCCATCAGTGTTTCGGGGACAGATACGCAGTATTTT. This codes for CAISVSGTDTQYF.